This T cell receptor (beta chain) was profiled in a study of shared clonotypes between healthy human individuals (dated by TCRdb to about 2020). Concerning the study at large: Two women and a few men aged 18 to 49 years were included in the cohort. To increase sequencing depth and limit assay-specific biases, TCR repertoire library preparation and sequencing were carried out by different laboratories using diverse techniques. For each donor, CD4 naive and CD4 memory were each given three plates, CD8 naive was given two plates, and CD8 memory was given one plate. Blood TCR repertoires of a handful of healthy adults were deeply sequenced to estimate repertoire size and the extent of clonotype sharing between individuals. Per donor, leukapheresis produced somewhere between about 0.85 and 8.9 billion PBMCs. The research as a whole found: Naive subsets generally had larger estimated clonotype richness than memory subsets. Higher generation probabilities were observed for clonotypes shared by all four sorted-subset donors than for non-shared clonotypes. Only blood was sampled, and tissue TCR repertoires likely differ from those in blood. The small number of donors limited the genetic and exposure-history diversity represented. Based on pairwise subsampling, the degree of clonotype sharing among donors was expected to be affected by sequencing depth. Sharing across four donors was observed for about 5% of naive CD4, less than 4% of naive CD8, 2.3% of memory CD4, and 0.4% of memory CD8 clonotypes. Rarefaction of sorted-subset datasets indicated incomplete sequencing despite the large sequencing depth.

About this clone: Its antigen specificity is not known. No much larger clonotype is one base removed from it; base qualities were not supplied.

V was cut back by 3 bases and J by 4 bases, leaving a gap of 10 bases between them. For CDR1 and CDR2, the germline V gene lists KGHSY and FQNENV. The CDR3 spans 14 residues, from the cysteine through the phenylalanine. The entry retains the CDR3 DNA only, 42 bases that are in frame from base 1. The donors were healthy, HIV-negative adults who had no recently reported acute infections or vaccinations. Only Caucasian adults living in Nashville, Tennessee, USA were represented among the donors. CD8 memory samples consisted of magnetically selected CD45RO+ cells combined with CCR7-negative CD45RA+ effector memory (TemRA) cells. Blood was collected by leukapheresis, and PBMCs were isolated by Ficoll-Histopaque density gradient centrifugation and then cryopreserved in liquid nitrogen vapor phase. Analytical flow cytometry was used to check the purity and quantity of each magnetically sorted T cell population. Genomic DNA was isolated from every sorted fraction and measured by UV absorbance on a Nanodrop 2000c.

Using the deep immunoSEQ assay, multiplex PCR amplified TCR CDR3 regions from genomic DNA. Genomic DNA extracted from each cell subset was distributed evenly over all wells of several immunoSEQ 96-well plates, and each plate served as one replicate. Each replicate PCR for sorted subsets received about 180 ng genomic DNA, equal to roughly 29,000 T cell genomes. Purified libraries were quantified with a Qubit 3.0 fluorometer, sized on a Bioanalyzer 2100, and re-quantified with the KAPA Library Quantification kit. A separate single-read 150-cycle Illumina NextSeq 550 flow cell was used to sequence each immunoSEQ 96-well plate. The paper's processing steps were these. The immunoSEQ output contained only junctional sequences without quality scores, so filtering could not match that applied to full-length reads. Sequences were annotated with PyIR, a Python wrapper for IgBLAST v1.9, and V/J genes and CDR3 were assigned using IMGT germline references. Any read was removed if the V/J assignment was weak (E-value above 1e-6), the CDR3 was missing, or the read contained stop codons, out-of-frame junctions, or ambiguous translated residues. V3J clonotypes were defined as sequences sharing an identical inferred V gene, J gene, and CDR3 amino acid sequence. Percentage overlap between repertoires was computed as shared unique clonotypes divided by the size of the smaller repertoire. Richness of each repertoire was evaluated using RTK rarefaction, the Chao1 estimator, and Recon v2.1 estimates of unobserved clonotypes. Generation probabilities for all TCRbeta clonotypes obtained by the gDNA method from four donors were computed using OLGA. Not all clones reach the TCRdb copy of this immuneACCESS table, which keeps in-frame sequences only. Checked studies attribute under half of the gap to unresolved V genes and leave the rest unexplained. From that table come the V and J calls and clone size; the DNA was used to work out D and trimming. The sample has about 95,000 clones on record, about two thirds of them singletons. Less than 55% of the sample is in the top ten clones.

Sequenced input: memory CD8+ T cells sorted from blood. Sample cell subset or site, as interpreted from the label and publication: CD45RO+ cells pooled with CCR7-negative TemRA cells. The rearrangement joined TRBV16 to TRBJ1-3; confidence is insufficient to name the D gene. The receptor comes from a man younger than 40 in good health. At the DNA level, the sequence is TGTGCCAGCAGCCAGTCCCAGTCGGGAAACACCATATATTTT. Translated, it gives CASSQSQSGNTIYF. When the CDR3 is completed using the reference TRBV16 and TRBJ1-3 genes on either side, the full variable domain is GEEVAQTPKHLVRGEGQKAKLYCAPIKGHSYVFWYQQVLKNEFKFLISFQNENVFDETGMPKERFSAKCLPNSPCSLEIQATKLEDSAVYFCASSQSQSGNTIYFGEGSWLTVV.